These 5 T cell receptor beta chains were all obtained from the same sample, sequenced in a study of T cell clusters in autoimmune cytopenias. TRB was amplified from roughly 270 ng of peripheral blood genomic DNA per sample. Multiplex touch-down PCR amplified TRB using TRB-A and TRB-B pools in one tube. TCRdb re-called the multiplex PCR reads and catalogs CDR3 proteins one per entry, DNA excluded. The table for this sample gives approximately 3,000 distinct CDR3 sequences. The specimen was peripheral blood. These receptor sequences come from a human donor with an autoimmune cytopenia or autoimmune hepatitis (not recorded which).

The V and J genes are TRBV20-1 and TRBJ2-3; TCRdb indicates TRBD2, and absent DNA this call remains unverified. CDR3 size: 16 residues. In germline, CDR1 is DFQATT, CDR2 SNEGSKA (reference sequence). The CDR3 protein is CSASEGLAGDIDTQYF.

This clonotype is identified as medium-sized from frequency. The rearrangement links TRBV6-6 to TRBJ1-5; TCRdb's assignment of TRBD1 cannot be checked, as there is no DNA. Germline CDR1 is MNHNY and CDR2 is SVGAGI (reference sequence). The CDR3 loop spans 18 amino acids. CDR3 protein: CATVSSGTRGGSNQPQHF.

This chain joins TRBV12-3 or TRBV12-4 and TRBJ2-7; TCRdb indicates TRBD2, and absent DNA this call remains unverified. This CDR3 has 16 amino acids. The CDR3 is CASSLALGGGAHEQYF.

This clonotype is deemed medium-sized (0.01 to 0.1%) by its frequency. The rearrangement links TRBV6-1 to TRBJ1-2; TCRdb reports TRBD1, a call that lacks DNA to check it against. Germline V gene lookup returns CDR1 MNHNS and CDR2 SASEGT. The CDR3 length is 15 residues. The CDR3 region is CASSRGTGGHYGYTF.

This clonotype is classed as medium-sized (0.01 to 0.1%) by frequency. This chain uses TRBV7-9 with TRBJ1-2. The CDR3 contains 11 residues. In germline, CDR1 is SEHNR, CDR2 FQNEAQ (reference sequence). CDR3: CASNSYYGYTF.